This passage covers 30 T cell receptor beta chains from one sample sequenced in a study of blood T cells in healthy people across ages. The authors ran a second PCR of about 6 to 11 cycles using a sample-barcoded 5' primer and a J-beta primer mix. One entry per CDR3 protein, called by TCRdb with MiXCR from the 5' RACE reads. The sample carries about 1.4 million distinct CDR3 sequences, approximately 59% recorded once. The material sequenced was blood. These receptors all stem from a man between 18 and 35 years old in good health.

This chain links TRBV13 with TRBJ2-3; D may be TRBD1 or TRBD2 (5 bases each). V was clipped by 3 bases and J by 4 bases, with 11 bases between them. Germline values: CDR1 PRHDT, CDR2 FYEKMQ (reference sequence). This CDR3 is 14 amino acids long. CDR3 coding DNA: TGTGCCAGCAGCTTCCTCATGGGACCAGATACGCAGTATTTT. It is translated as CASSFLMGPDTQYF.

V usage is TRBV20-1 and J usage is TRBJ2-7; possible D gene TRBD2, 6 bases. In germline, CDR1 is DFQATT, CDR2 SNEGSKA (reference sequence). This CDR3 spans 15 amino acids. V was trimmed by 6 bases and J by 0 bases, leaving 18 bases between them. As DNA, the CDR3 is TGCAGTGCGGAGGGGACGGTGCCCCTCTCCTACGAGCAGTACTTC. It specifies CSAEGTVPLSYEQYF.

The rearrangement joins TRBV7-6 to TRBJ2-7; 7 nucleotides line up with TRBD1. The CDR3 runs to 16 residues. Looked up from germline, CDR1 is SGHVS and CDR2 is FNYEAQ. After removal of 5 bases from V and 4 bases from J, the junction contained 14 bases not matched to a gene. CDR3 coding DNA: TGTGCCAGCAGCAAAGCCCCATTCCGGGACAGATACGAGCAGTACTTC. Translation: CASSKAPFRDRYEQYF.

V usage is TRBV14 and J usage is TRBJ2-5; D unresolved. The assigned J gene may be wrong: the sequence end matches TRBJ2-7 better. From germline, CDR1 is SGHDN and CDR2 FVKESK. The CDR3 is 13 amino acids. The CDR3 DNA is TGTGCCAGCAGCCAAGGATTCCTCTACGAGCAGTACTTC. Protein product: CASSQGFLYEQYF.

The chain couples TRBV29-1 to TRBJ1-4; 9 bases are shared with TRBD1. Germline CDR1 reads SQVTM; CDR2 reads ANQGSEA. The CDR3 totals 13 residues. J gave up 7 bases and V 6 bases, and 6 bases lay outside the gene matches. The CDR3 loop is CSVRTGEIEKLFF. The CDR3 bases are TGCAGCGTAAGGACAGGGGAGATTGAAAAACTGTTTTTT.

In its sample, this clonotype was seen a few times. The chain employs TRBV10-3 and TRBJ1-2; TRBD1 matches at 9 bases. CDR1 is ENHRY, CDR2 SYGVKD, per germline. The length of the CDR3 is 18 residues. With V trimmed by 2 bases and J by 3 bases, 13 bases remained unmatched. In DNA, the CDR3 is TGTGCCATCAGTGAGCCCGGCCGAAGGACAGGGGTAGACTATGGCTACACCTTC. Protein sequence: CAISEPGRRTGVDYGYTF.

The chain recombines TRBV3-1 with TRBJ2-7; 8 nucleotides line up with TRBD2. This CDR3 is built from 17 residues. Germline CDR1 is LGHDT and CDR2 is YNNKEL (reference sequence). V lost 4 bases, J lost 2 bases, and 13 bases stayed unmatched. The CDR3 DNA follows: TGTGCCAGCAGCCTTTTCCCGTTGGCGGGGGGCACCTACGAGCAGTACTTC. This encodes CASSLFPLAGGTYEQYF.

This clonotype came up a few times. V gene TRBV18 combines with J gene TRBJ2-7; 7 nucleotides align to TRBD2. With 2 bases clipped from V and 3 bases from J, the junction kept 10 bases outside the gene matches. The CDR3 consists of 16 residues. Germline CDR1 reads KGHSH; CDR2 reads LQKENI. The CDR3 protein is CASSPASGGLVYEQYF. In nucleotides, the CDR3 is TGTGCCAGCTCACCAGCTAGCGGAGGTTTAGTCTACGAGCAGTACTTC.

In its sample, this clonotype was seen a few times. The rearrangement uses TRBV2 and TRBJ2-1; possibly TRBD1 for D (6 bases). The CDR3 spans 13 residues. CDR1 and CDR2 from the germline V gene are SNHLY and FYNNEI. Trimming removed 4 bases from V and 9 bases from J, with 13 bases in between. CDR3 region: CASSGQGLAEQFF. The CDR3 region has the DNA TGTGCCAGCAGTGGGCAGGGGTTAGCTGAGCAGTTCTTC.

V gene TRBV20-1 combines with J gene TRBJ2-3; a weak D match, TRBD2 (6 bases). The V gene's germline CDR1 is DFQATT and CDR2 SNEGSKA (reference sequence). CDR3 length: 14 amino acids. Between the trimmed V and J ends, which lost 3 bases and 2 bases, there was a span of 12 bases. The CDR3 sequence: CSASVASDTDTQYF. For the CDR3, the DNA is TGCAGTGCTAGCGTGGCTAGCGACACAGATACGCAGTATTTT.

This clonotype was seen only once. The chain uses TRBV20-1 and TRBJ2-7, with a weak D call TRBD1 (6 bases). Matching the DNA end better, TRBJ2-4 makes the J call doubtful. The CDR3 spans 15 residues. CDR1 is DFQATT, CDR2 SNEGSKA, per germline (reference sequence). The chain's CDR3 is CSASSPRGLENIQYF. CDR3 nucleotides: TGCAGTGCTAGTTCACCAAGGGGGTTGGAAAACATTCAGTACTTC.

This clonotype was observed a handful of times. J is TRBJ1-6 and V is TRBV25-1; perhaps TRBD1 as D (5 bases). Per the germline V gene, CDR1 is MGHDK and CDR2 is SYGVNS. CDR3 length equals 15 residues. V gave up 9 bases and J gave up 1 base, with 13 bases separating them. The chain's CDR3 is CASPPGMSYNSPLHF. In nucleotides, the CDR3 is TGTGCCAGTCCCCCAGGGATGTCCTATAATTCACCCCTCCACTTT.

The V and J genes are TRBV6-5 and TRBJ2-3, with 11 bases identical to TRBD2. J was trimmed by 0 bases and V by 4 bases; bases with no gene match: 6. Germline CDR1 is MNHEY and CDR2 is SVGAGI. The CDR3 sequence is 17 residues long. CDR3 amino acids: CASSSPTSGESTDTQYF. DNA for the CDR3: TGTGCCAGCAGTTCCCCGACTAGCGGGGAGAGCACAGATACGCAGTATTTT.

Only a few counts were recorded for this clonotype. Here the CDR3 reads CASSPPTSGAGYNEQFF. For the CDR3, the DNA is TGCGCCAGCAGCCCCCCAACTAGCGGGGCGGGGTACAATGAGCAGTTCTTC. This sequence joins TRBV5-1 and TRBJ2-1, with TRBD2 matching 10 bases. Germline V gives CDR1 SGHRS, CDR2 YFSETQ. Trimming at V came to 4 bases and at J to 4 bases, leaving 11 bases not matched to a gene. The CDR3 spans 17 residues. The variable domain in full, with the rest retrieved from reference TRBV5-1 and TRBJ2-1, is KAGVTQTPRYLIKTRGQQVTLSCSPISGHRSVSWYQQTPGQGLQFLFEYFSETQRNKGNFPGRFSGRQFSNSRSEMNVSTLELGDSALYLCASSPPTSGAGYNEQFFGPGTRLTVL.

The rearrangement links TRBV6-2 or TRBV6-3 to TRBJ2-7, with a tentative D call TRBD2 (6 bases). CDR1 is MNHEY, CDR2 SVGEGT, per germline. V lost 0 bases and J lost 3, with 18 bases in between. This CDR3 region has 17 residues. CDR3 nucleotides: TGTGCCAGCAGTTACTCGTGGGACTTAGACCCGGACTACGAGCAGTACTTC. Residues: CASSYSWDLDPDYEQYF.

This clonotype was recorded only once. The gene calls are TRBV28 and TRBJ2-1; tentatively, D is TRBD2 (6 bases). The CDR3 is made up of 15 amino acids. In germline, CDR1 is MDHEN, CDR2 SYDVKM. The germline V and J ends were trimmed by 6 bases and 7 bases, with 19 bases remaining between them. CDR3 sequence reads: CASRSGLYYGNEQFF. CDR3 in DNA: TGTGCCAGCAGAAGTGGACTATATTATGGGAATGAGCAGTTCTTC.

The chain combines TRBV7-9 with TRBJ2-7, with 10 bases aligning to TRBD1. This CDR3 is 16 amino acids long. V lost 3 bases to trimming and J lost 1 base; unmatched junction nucleotides: 6. In germline, CDR1 is SEHNR, CDR2 FQNEAQ (reference sequence). CDR3 sequence reads: CASSLRGTGVSYEQYF. The CDR3 coding sequence is TGTGCCAGCAGCTTGCGGGGGACAGGGGTATCCTACGAGCAGTACTTC.

This clonotype was seen more than once but under ten times. This chain uses TRBV4-3 with TRBJ2-1, with 7 bases fitting TRBD2. The junction had 10 bases not matched to a gene; V was cut back by 2 bases and J by 3 bases. Germline V gene sequence: CDR1 LGHNA, CDR2 YSLEER. The CDR3 runs 17 residues. In nucleotides, the CDR3 is TGCGCCAGCAGCCAAAGTCCGTCGGCGGGGGTCTACAATGAGCAGTTCTTC. This translates into CASSQSPSAGVYNEQFF.

The sample holds a few counts of this clonotype. The chain links TRBV5-1 to TRBJ2-4, with 10 bases lining up with TRBD1. CDR1 SGHRS and CDR2 YFSETQ come from the germline V gene. With 0 bases clipped from V and 0 bases from J, the junction kept 15 bases outside the gene matches. This CDR3 contains 21 residues. CDR3 in DNA: TGCGCCAGCAGCTTGGAGGGGAGCCCGGGACAGGGGCCTTTAGCCAAAAACATTCAGTACTTC. This translates into CASSLEGSPGQGPLAKNIQYF.

This clonotype was seen only a few times. The J gene is TRBJ2-5, the V gene TRBV12-3 or TRBV12-4; D ambiguous. The CDR3 is 12 amino acids. The germline V and J ends were trimmed by 6 bases and 4 bases, with 9 bases remaining between them. CDR3 nucleotide sequence: TGTGCCAGCAGGGGATTAGGAGAGACCCAGTACTTC. Translating gives CASRGLGETQYF.

This clonotype was counted only a few times. The chain is built from TRBV28 and TRBJ2-3; the D is unclear. The length of the CDR3 is 16 residues. V dropped 4 bases and J dropped 6 bases, with 20 bases sitting between them. Germline lookup yields CDR1 MDHEN and CDR2 SYDVKM. The CDR3 loop reads CASSSTLTQNVDTQYF. The CDR3 DNA follows: TGTGCCAGCAGTTCGACTCTCACCCAGAACGTCGATACGCAGTATTTT.

The V gene is TRBV12-3 or TRBV12-4, the J gene TRBJ2-7; perhaps TRBD2 as D (6 bases). CDR3 length: 15 amino acids. V lost 1 base, J lost 2 bases, and 12 bases lay in between. The CDR3 is CASSLGVGGAYEQYF. The CDR3 nucleotides read TGTGCCAGCAGTTTAGGGGTTGGCGGGGCCTACGAGCAGTACTTC.

This chain uses TRBV12-3 or TRBV12-4 with TRBJ2-4, with 7 bases identical to TRBD1. The CDR3 is made up of 15 amino acids. Trimming removed 8 bases from V and 5 bases from J; junction bases left unmatched: 12. CDR3 DNA: TGTGCCAGCCTAAACCGGAGACAGGGAGAAAACATTCAGTACTTC. Encoded protein: CASLNRRQGENIQYF.

The sample holds a few counts of this clonotype. This chain uses TRBV20-1 with TRBJ2-5, with 8 positions matching TRBD2. CDR1 DFQATT and CDR2 SNEGSKA come from the germline V gene (reference sequence). The CDR3 consists of 13 residues. Germline trimming cut 3 bases from V and 7 bases from J; bases unmatched to any gene: 7. CDR3 bases: TGCAGTGCTAGTACTAGCGGTCTAGGGACCCAGTACTTC. As protein: CSASTSGLGTQYF.

V is TRBV28 and J is TRBJ1-2; D is uncertain. Germline lookup yields CDR1 MDHEN and CDR2 SYDVKM. V was pared by 6 bases and J by 6 bases, with 8 bases between. The length of the CDR3 is 11 residues. CDR3 bases: TGTGCCAGCAGATTGTCCCATGGCTACACCTTC. Amino acids: CASRLSHGYTF.

This clonotype turned up a few times. In DNA, the CDR3 is TGTGCCAGCAGCTTATTAACGGGGCAGGGAGTTGAGACCCAGTACTTC. Translated, it gives CASSLLTGQGVETQYF. The chain couples TRBV7-2 to TRBJ2-5; D is tentatively TRBD1 or TRBD2 (5 bases each). Germline V gene data show CDR1 as SGHTA and CDR2 as FQGNSA. The CDR3 runs to 16 residues. Trimming stripped 2 bases from V and 5 bases from J, with 18 bases between.

This rearrangement joins TRBV27 to TRBJ1-2; 8 bases are a match to TRBD1. Germline V CDR1 and CDR2: MNHEY, SMNVEV (reference sequence). With 5 bases clipped from V and 8 bases from J, the junction kept 7 bases outside the gene matches. The CDR3 covers 13 residues. The CDR3 loop reads CASSPDRVRGYTF. In nucleotides, the CDR3 is TGTGCCAGCAGTCCGGACAGGGTGAGGGGCTACACCTTC.

The V gene is TRBV24-1, the J gene TRBJ1-3, with 10 bases identical to TRBD1. This CDR3 contains 15 residues. V gave up 3 bases and J gave up 4 bases; unmatched junction bases: 2. Germline lookup yields CDR1 KGHDR and CDR2 SFDVKD. The CDR3 region has the DNA TGTGCCACCAGTGATGACAGGGGGCCAGGAAACACCATATATTTT. It yields the protein CATSDDRGPGNTIYF.

The CDR3 DNA is TGTGCCAGCAGCGACGCCGACAGCATTTATGGCTACACCTTC. This translates into CASSDADSIYGYTF. The rearrangement links TRBV12-3 or TRBV12-4 to TRBJ1-2, with a weak D call TRBD1 (5 bases). Trimming shortened V by 6 bases and J by 5 bases, and 16 bases separated the two germline ends. The CDR3 contains 14 residues.

The chain employs TRBV28 and TRBJ2-7; 9 positions match TRBD1. V was clipped by 3 bases and J by 7 bases; unmatched bases: 19. Germline V gives CDR1 MDHEN, CDR2 SYDVKM. The CDR3 loop spans 18 amino acids. The CDR3 sequence: CASSFNMGDRGSLNEQYF. The CDR3, as DNA: TGTGCCAGCAGTTTCAACATGGGTGACAGGGGGTCTTTGAATGAGCAGTACTTC.